The present T cell receptor beta chain was sequenced within a study of cytomegalovirus exposure and HLA in healthy donors. This CDR3 comprises 15 residues. Unmatched junction bases numbered 8, after V lost 6 bases and J lost 0 bases. CDR1 and CDR2 from the germline V gene are MNHEY and SVGAGI. The PCR contained 60 Vbeta and 13 Jbeta primers. Method: immunoSEQ multiplex PCR; TCRdb's copy keeps in-frame clones and lacks some. This sample's clone table lists 55,000 to 85,000 clones. The clonotype was recovered from a female donor in good health and CMV-seropositive. V and J are TRBV6-5 and TRBJ2-7; 7 bases map to TRBD2. What was sequenced was PBMCs. Here the CDR3 reads CASSGPASGSYEQYF. CDR3 nucleotide sequence: TGTGCCAGCAGCGGGCCCGCTAGCGGCTCCTACGAGCAGTACTTC.